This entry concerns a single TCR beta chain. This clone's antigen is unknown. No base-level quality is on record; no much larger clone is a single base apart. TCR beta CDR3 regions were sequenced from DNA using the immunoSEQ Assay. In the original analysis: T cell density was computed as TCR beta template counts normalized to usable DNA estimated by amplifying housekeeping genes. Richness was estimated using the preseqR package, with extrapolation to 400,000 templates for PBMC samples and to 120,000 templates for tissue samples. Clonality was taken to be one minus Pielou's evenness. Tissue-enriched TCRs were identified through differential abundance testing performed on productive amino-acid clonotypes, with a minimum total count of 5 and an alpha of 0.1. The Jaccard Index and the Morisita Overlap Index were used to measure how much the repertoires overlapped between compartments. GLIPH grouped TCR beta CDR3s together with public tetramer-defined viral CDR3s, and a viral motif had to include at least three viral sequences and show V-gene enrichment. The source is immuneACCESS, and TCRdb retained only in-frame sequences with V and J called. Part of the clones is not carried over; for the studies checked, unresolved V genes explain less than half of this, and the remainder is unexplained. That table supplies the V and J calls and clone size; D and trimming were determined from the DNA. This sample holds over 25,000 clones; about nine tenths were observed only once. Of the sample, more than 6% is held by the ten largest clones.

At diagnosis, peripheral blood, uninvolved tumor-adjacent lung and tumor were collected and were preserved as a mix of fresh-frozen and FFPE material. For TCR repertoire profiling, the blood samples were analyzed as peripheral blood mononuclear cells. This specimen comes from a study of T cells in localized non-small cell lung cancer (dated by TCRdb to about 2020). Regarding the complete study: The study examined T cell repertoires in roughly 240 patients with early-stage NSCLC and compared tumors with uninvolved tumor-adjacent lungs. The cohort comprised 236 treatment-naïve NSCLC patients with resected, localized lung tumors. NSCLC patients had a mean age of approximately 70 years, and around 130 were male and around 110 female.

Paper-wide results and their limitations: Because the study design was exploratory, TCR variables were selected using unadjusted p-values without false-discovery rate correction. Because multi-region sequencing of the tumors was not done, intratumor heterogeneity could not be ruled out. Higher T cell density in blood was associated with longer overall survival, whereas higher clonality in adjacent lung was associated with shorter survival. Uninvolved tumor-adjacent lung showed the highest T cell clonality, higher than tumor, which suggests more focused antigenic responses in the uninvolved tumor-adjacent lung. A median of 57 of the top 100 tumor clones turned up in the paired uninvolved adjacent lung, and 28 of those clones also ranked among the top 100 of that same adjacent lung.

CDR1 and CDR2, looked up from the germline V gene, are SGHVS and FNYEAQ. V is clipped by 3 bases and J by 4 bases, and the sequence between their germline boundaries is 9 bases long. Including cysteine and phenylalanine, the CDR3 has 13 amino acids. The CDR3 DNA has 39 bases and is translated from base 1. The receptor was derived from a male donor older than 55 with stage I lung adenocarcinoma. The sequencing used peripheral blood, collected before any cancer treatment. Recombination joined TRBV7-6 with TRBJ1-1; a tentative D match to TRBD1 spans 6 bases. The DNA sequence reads TGTGCCAGCAGCTTGACAGGTTCCACTGAAGCTTTCTTT. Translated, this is CASSLTGSTEAFF.